This paragraph reports one TCR beta chain. What it binds is unknown. The CDR3 consists of 16 residues. CDR1 and CDR2 (germline): ENHRY, SYGVKD. The ends lost 2 bases at V and 9 bases at J; junction bases unmatched: 7. Sequenced by immunoSEQ multiplex PCR; TCRdb stores in-frame clones only, minus some. The table has some 140,000 clones, about 88% seen once. This specimen comes from a study of T cell responses to AZD1222 COVID-19 vaccine. Broader study findings: Donor demographics were predominantly white British with a female majority; clonal diversity may be underestimated. Vaccine-associated CD4 TCRs spanned spike, dominant at 160-218 and 743-854.

The specimen comprised peripheral blood, sampled on day 0 of AZD1222 vaccination. This chain joins TRBV10-3 and TRBJ1-6, with 10 bases that match TRBD1. The sequence was obtained from an adult in good health. The CDR3 DNA reads TGTGCCATCAGTGAGCCCCGACAGGGGGCGGGTTCACCCCTCCACTTT. Protein: CAISEPRQGAGSPLHF.